This entry features one T cell receptor beta chain sequence. Its matching antigen is unknown. Germline V gene lookup returns CDR1 DFQATT and CDR2 SNEGSKA (reference sequence). V shed 6 bases and J 4 bases; nucleotides not matched to a gene: 11. The CDR3 is 15 amino acids. Each CDR3 protein is one row after TCRdb ran MiXCR on the reads. The sample holds approximately 280,000 distinct CDR3 sequences, 20% to 25% seen once. The sample originates from a study of T cell repertoires in cytomegalovirus infection. Whole-study findings and limits: Summed public TCR beta family frequency identified CMV carriers bearing the relevant HLA.

This clonotype originated in a human donor in good health (CMV status not recorded). Some clones in this sample may be carry-over from other donors' samples. The chain joins TRBV20-1 to TRBJ2-1; TRBD1 matches at 8 bases. The sample was cultured PBMCs, taken from culture after CMV antigen stimulation. The CDR3 loop reads CSARPPGTGYNEQFF. For the CDR3, the DNA is TGCAGTGCCCGCCCGCCTGGGACAGGTTACAATGAGCAGTTCTTC.